The 15 T cell receptor beta chains reported below all come from one sample, sequenced in a study of cytomegalovirus exposure and HLA in healthy donors. Both 60 Vbeta primers and 13 Jbeta primers went into the PCR. Clones were read by immunoSEQ multiplex PCR, and TCRdb kept only the in-frame ones, dropping some. The data contain around 150,000 clones, roughly three fifths of them singletons. The sample consisted of PBMCs. Every receptor here comes from a male donor in good health and CMV-seronegative.

CDR3 protein: CSAGTGEVDEAFF. The CDR3 DNA reads TGCAGCGCTGGGACAGGGGAAGTTGATGAAGCTTTCTTT. This chain uses TRBV29-1 with TRBJ1-1; TRBD1 aligns across 10 bases. J was trimmed by 7 bases and V by 7 bases; bases with no gene match: 9. Germline CDR1 reads SQVTM; CDR2 reads ANQGSEA. The CDR3 totals 13 residues.

This clone appeared a few times. The chain links TRBV6-1 to TRBJ1-4, with D maybe TRBD1 (5 bases). The V end lost 2 bases, the J end lost 0 bases, and 13 bases lay between the germline ends. The CDR3 extends over 17 amino acids. Per germline, CDR1 MNHNS and CDR2 SASEGT. The CDR3 sequence: CASSEFRGTATNEKLFF. The CDR3 nucleotides are TGTGCCAGCAGTGAATTTAGAGGGACTGCAACTAATGAAAAACTGTTTTTT.

The chain carries TRBV15 and TRBJ2-3, with 7 bases lining up with TRBD1. Germline loops: CDR1 LNHNV, CDR2 YYDKDF (reference sequence). After removal of 8 bases from V and 1 base from J, the junction contained 6 bases not matched to a gene. This CDR3 has 14 amino acids. CDR3 coding DNA: TGTGCCACCCAGCTAACAGGGGGCACAGATACGCAGTATTTT. It is translated as CATQLTGGTDTQYF.

The genes are TRBV9 and TRBJ2-3, with 8 bases fitting TRBD1. V lost 0 bases and J lost 6; bases outside the gene matches: 9. From germline, CDR1 is SGDLS and CDR2 YYNGEE. The CDR3 runs 16 residues. CDR3 residues: CASSVDAGGDVDTQYF. Here the CDR3 DNA reads TGTGCCAGCAGCGTAGATGCAGGGGGCGACGTCGATACGCAGTATTTT.

J is TRBJ2-7 and V is TRBV11-3; TRBD1 matches at 9 bases. Trimming took 5 bases from V and 7 from J; bases not matched to a gene: 6. The CDR3 spans 13 residues. Looked up from germline, CDR1 is SGHNT and CDR2 is YENEEA. The CDR3 loop is CASSPQGAGEQYF. Here the CDR3 DNA reads TGTGCCAGCAGCCCACAGGGGGCGGGTGAGCAGTACTTC.

This clone has just a few counts. The gene calls are TRBV19 and TRBJ1-1; a weak D match, TRBD1 (5 bases). The CDR3 covers 15 residues. V dropped 7 bases and J dropped 0 bases, with 15 bases sitting between them. In germline, CDR1 is LNHDA, CDR2 SQIVND (reference sequence). CDR3 region: CASTRAGSMNTEAFF. In DNA, the CDR3 is TGTGCCAGTACCCGGGCAGGGTCCATGAACACTGAAGCTTTCTTT.

The chain uses TRBV5-1 and TRBJ2-1; D remains unclear. This CDR3 region has 11 residues. Germline V CDR1 and CDR2: SGHRS, YFSETQ. V lost 1 base and J 6 bases, leaving 2 bases between the germline ends. CDR3 bases: TGCGCCAGCAGCTTGCGCAATGAGCAGTTCTTC. This codes for CASSLRNEQFF.

The chain uses TRBV4-1 and TRBJ1-5; no reliable D call. The ends were cut back, 1 base at V and 3 bases at J, with 13 bases in the middle. The V gene's germline CDR1 is MGHRA and CDR2 YSYEKL. The CDR3 is 16 residues long. Written as DNA, the CDR3 is TGCGCCAGCAGCCAAGGGGCAGCCTTCCTCAATCAGCCCCAGCATTTT. It translates to CASSQGAAFLNQPQHF.

The chain employs TRBV11-2 and TRBJ1-1, with D perhaps TRBD1 (5 bases). CDR1 is SGHAT and CDR2 is FQNNGV in the germline V gene. The V gene lost 6 bases and the J gene lost 2 bases, with 19 bases spanning the gap. CDR3 length equals 16 residues. The CDR3 loop reads CASRRFLLTENTEAFF. The DNA of the CDR3 is TGTGCCAGCAGGAGGTTTCTCCTGACAGAAAACACTGAAGCTTTCTTT.

Note on this clone: The same CDR3 arises from other DNA sequences in this sample as well. This chain uses TRBV7-8 with TRBJ1-2; 7 bases align to TRBD1. Looked up from germline, CDR1 is SGHVS and CDR2 is FQNEAQ. V was clipped by 3 bases and J by 3 bases; unmatched bases: 1. The CDR3 runs to 13 residues. The CDR3 loop is CASSFQGDYGYTF. The CDR3 region has the DNA TGTGCCAGCAGCTTTCAGGGGGACTATGGCTACACCTTC. Complete variable domain (other parts from reference TRBV7-8 and TRBJ1-2): GAGVSQSPRYKVAKRGQDVALRCDPISGHVSLFWYQQALGQGPEFLTYFQNEAQLDKSGLPSDRFFAERPEGSVSTLKIQRTQQEDSAVYLCASSFQGDYGYTFGSGTRLTVV.

The chain carries TRBV6-5 and TRBJ1-2; 7 bases match TRBD1. Germline V gene lookup returns CDR1 MNHEY and CDR2 SVGAGI. The CDR3 loop spans 14 amino acids. V was clipped by 5 bases and J by 4 bases; unmatched bases: 7. In nucleotides, the CDR3 is TGTGCCAGCAGTAACCCGGGACAGAGCTATGGCTACACCTTC. Translation: CASSNPGQSYGYTF.

The CDR3 here is CASRISPGVSEAFF. The CDR3 nucleotides are TGTGCCAGCAGGATTAGTCCCGGGGTCTCTGAAGCTTTCTTT. The V gene is TRBV27, the J gene TRBJ1-1; D remains unclear. This CDR3 has 14 residues. The V gene lost 6 bases and the J gene lost 6 bases, with 17 bases spanning the gap. CDR1 is MNHEY, CDR2 SMNVEV, per germline (reference sequence).

This clone was counted only a few times. The V and J genes are TRBV7-2 and TRBJ2-3; the D gene is possibly TRBD2 (6 bases). Trimming took off 2 bases at V and 1 base at J, with 13 bases between the two ends. Germline CDR1 is SGHTA and CDR2 is FQGNSA. The CDR3 consists of 16 residues. The CDR3 DNA is TGTGCCAGCAGCTTATTAGGAGGGGTGGGCACAGATACGCAGTATTTT. Encoded protein: CASSLLGGVGTDTQYF.

This chain joins TRBV7-8 and TRBJ2-2, with 8 nucleotides matching TRBD1. Per germline, CDR1 SGHVS and CDR2 FQNEAQ. The CDR3 contains 14 residues. The ends lost 8 bases at V and 1 base at J; junction bases unmatched: 3. Here the CDR3 reads CASRGTGNTGELFF. In DNA form, the CDR3 reads TGTGCCAGCCGCGGGACAGGGAACACCGGGGAGCTGTTTTTT. Variable domain in full (rest from reference TRBV7-8 and TRBJ2-2): GAGVSQSPRYKVAKRGQDVALRCDPISGHVSLFWYQQALGQGPEFLTYFQNEAQLDKSGLPSDRFFAERPEGSVSTLKIQRTQQEDSAVYLCASRGTGNTGELFFGEGSRLTVL.

This clone was picked up a small number of times. Additional DNA sequences in this sample encode the identical CDR3. The chain joins TRBV19 to TRBJ1-1, with 8 bases aligning to TRBD1. V shed 5 bases, J shed 5 bases, and the junction held 4 bases outside the gene matches. Germline CDR1 LNHDA, CDR2 SQIVND (reference sequence). The CDR3 is made up of 13 amino acids. The CDR3 DNA reads TGTGCCAGTAGTCAGGGGGCAGGAACTGAAGCTTTCTTT. Residues: CASSQGAGTEAFF.